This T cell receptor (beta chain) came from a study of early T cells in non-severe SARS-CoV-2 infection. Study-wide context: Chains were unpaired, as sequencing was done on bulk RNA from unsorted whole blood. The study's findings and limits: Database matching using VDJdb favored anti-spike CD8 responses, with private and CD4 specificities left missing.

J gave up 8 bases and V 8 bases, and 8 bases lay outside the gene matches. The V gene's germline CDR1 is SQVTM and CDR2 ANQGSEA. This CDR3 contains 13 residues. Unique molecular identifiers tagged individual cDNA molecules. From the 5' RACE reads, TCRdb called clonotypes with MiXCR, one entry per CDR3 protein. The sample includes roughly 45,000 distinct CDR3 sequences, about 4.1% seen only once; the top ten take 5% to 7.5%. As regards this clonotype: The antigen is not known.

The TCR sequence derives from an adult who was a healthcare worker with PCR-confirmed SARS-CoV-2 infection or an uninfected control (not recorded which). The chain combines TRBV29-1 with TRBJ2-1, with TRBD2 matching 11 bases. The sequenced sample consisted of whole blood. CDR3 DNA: TGCAGCTCCAGACTAGCGGGATCGGATGAGCAGTTCTTC. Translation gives CSSRLAGSDEQFF.